This entry concerns a single TCR beta chain. Its antigen remains unidentified. No much larger clone is present one base from it, and per-base qualities are unavailable. The entry originates in a study of control samples from healthy donors and cancer patients (TCRdb year 2020). The method was the immunoSEQ multiplex PCR assay. TCRdb re-hosts the immuneACCESS table, in-frame sequences only. Its copies lack some clones; in the studies checked, an unresolved V gene accounts for under half of them, and the cause for the rest is not known. The sample has some 95,000 clones on record, 88% of them singletons. The top ten constitute 12% to 15% of the sample. The germline V gene encodes CDR1 MDHEN and CDR2 SYDVKM. A distance of 14 bases separates the germline ends of V and J, which lose 7 bases and 4 bases respectively. The CDR3 numbers 14 residues from cysteine through phenylalanine. Of the read, only the CDR3 DNA is kept; its 42 bases are in frame from base 1.

This chain is built from TRBV28 and TRBJ1-3; a tentative D call is TRBD1 (5 bases match). The sequence was obtained from a young man in good health. What was sequenced was blood. The DNA reads as follows: TGTGCCAGCAAAAACCAGGGCAGCGGAAACACCATATATTTT. This is translated as CASKNQGSGNTIYF.